The 21 T cell receptor beta chains below come from one sample, sequenced in a study of blood T cell repertoires in COVID-19. The table came from immunoSEQ multiplex PCR; TCRdb's copy has only in-frame clones and leaves some out. Of hundreds of thousands of clones in the sample, roughly 90% were seen once. The sequenced sample consisted of PBMCs or T cells enriched from blood (not recorded which). The receptors were gathered from a woman under 40 with acute COVID-19.

In this sample, this clone turned up a few times. J is TRBJ1-2 and V is TRBV7-8; 7 bases map to TRBD1. The V gene end was trimmed by 5 bases and the J gene end by 2 bases; junction bases not matched to a gene: 8. Germline assignment: CDR1 SGHVS and CDR2 FQNEAQ. There are 15 residues in the CDR3. CDR3 nucleotide sequence: TGTGCCAGCAGCCCCACCGGACAGGCCAACTATGGCTACACCTTC. This encodes CASSPTGQANYGYTF.

The V call is TRBV7-2, the J call TRBJ2-7, with a tentative D call TRBD2 (5 bases). CDR1 and CDR2 from the germline V gene are SGHTA and FQGNSA. The CDR3 is 14 amino acids. V was cut by 1 base and J by 7 bases, with 14 bases left in between. The CDR3 region has the DNA TGTGCCAGCAGCTTAGAGGGTGTATGGAGGGAGCAGTACTTC. As protein: CASSLEGVWREQYF.

This clone has just one count. This chain links TRBV21-1 with TRBJ2-7; the table's D call, TRBD1, was not checked against the DNA. TRBV21-1 is a documented pseudogene. The length of the CDR3 is 14 residues. CDR3 amino acids: CASSPGDRGYEQYF. In DNA, the CDR3 is TGTGCCAGCAGCCCCGGGGACAGGGGATACGAGCAGTACTTC.

The V call is TRBV7-9, the J call TRBJ1-6, with 7 nucleotides matching TRBD1. The CDR3 spans 13 residues. V was pared by 5 bases and J by 9 bases, with 4 bases of the junction left unmatched. Germline V CDR1 and CDR2: SEHNR, FQNEAQ (reference sequence). The CDR3 DNA reads as TGTGCCAGCAGCCCGACAGGGACTTCACCCCTCCACTTT. This gives the protein CASSPTGTSPLHF. Based on the CDR3 plus reference TRBV7-9 and TRBJ1-6, the full variable domain is DTGVSQNPRHKITKRGQNVTFRCDPISEHNRLYWYRQTLGQGPEFLTYFQNEAQLEKSRLLSDRFSAERPKGSFSTLEIQRTEQGDSAMYLCASSPTGTSPLHFGNGTRLTVT.

The chain combines TRBV5-1 with TRBJ1-1, with D possibly being TRBD1 (5 bases). The CDR3 length is 15 residues. Germline loops: CDR1 SGHRS, CDR2 YFSETQ. Trimming took off 2 bases at V and 0 bases at J, with 11 bases between the two ends. This chain's CDR3 is CASSLSGGVNTEAFF. For the CDR3, the DNA is TGCGCCAGCAGCTTAAGCGGGGGGGTGAACACTGAAGCTTTCTTT.

The chain uses TRBV10-3 and TRBJ1-5; 7 nucleotides align to TRBD1. After removal of 0 bases from V and 5 bases from J, the junction contained 16 bases not matched to a gene. Germline V gene data show CDR1 as ENHRY and CDR2 as SYGVKD. The CDR3 extends over 19 amino acids. The CDR3 region has the DNA TGTGCCATCAGTGAGTCGTTTGAGGTTAGGGACAGACGGGATCAGCCCCAGCATTTT. Amino acids: CAISESFEVRDRRDQPQHF.

This rearrangement joins TRBV11-2 to TRBJ1-1; D unclear. CDR1 SGHAT and CDR2 FQNNGV come from the germline V gene. The V gene lost 0 bases and the J gene lost 8 bases, with 10 bases spanning the gap. The CDR3 runs 13 residues. The CDR3 DNA is TGTGCCAGCAGCTTAGATCCCGCCGGGGAAGCTTTCTTT. This codes for CASSLDPAGEAFF. The whole variable domain, remainder taken from reference TRBV11-2 and TRBJ1-1, is EAGVAQSPRYKIIEKRQSVAFWCNPISGHATLYWYQQILGQGPKLLIQFQNNGVVDDSQLPKDRFSAERLKGVDSTLKIQPAKLEDSAVYLCASSLDPAGEAFFGQGTRLTVV.

This chain joins TRBV18 and TRBJ1-1, with D unclear. V gave up 2 bases and J gave up 7 bases, with 23 bases separating them. Per germline, CDR1 KGHSH and CDR2 LQKENI. This CDR3 is 17 amino acids long. The CDR3 DNA follows: TGTGCCAGCTCACCAAATCGACTTTCGCCGAATTCGGGTGAAGCTTTCTTT. It encodes CASSPNRLSPNSGEAFF.

This chain joins TRBV30 and TRBJ1-3, with TRBD1 matching over 7 bases. J lost 4 bases, V lost 2 bases, and 11 bases had no gene match. The CDR3 consists of 16 residues. The V gene's germline CDR1 is GTSNPN and CDR2 SVGIG (reference sequence). The CDR3 region has the DNA TGTGCCTGGAGTTACCGGGACAGTGGTCTCGGAAACACCATATATTTT. It translates to CAWSYRDSGLGNTIYF.

The chain combines TRBV27 with TRBJ1-5; 7 positions agree with TRBD1. The CDR3 sequence is 16 residues long. CDR1 is MNHEY and CDR2 is SMNVEV in the germline V gene (reference sequence). V was clipped by 5 bases and J by 3 bases; unmatched bases: 10. In DNA form, the CDR3 reads TGTGCCAGCAGTCCGATAGGACAGGAGGACAATCAGCCCCAGCATTTT. Encoded protein: CASSPIGQEDNQPQHF.

This chain uses TRBV7-9 with TRBJ1-4, with D possibly being TRBD1 (6 bases). Germline V gene lookup returns CDR1 SEHNR and CDR2 FQNEAQ (reference sequence). The CDR3 contains 16 residues. Trimming cost V 5 bases and J 1 base, with 14 bases left between them. CDR3 protein: CASSHRERGTNEKLFF. CDR3 nucleotides: TGTGCCAGCAGCCACAGGGAAAGGGGAACTAATGAAAAACTGTTTTTT.

This chain joins TRBV2 and TRBJ2-3; D ambiguous. Germline V gene data show CDR1 as SNHLY and CDR2 as FYNNEI. V shed 7 bases and J shed 2 bases, with 13 bases lying between them. The CDR3 runs 14 residues. Here the CDR3 DNA reads TGTGCCAGCATCGTTGGCGGAAACACAGATACGCAGTATTTT. Its protein product is CASIVGGNTDTQYF.

CDR3 sequence reads: CASGLGDFDQETQYF. The CDR3 bases are TGTGCTAGTGGTTTAGGGGACTTCGACCAAGAGACCCAGTACTTC. V is TRBV12-5 and J is TRBJ2-5, with D perhaps matching TRBD2 (6 bases). CDR3 length: 15 residues. V was pared by 3 bases and J by 0 bases, with 11 bases between. Germline V gene sequence: CDR1 LGHNT, CDR2 FRNRAP.

In its sample, this clone was seen once. The chain uses TRBV5-4 and TRBJ2-5, with 10 positions matching TRBD1. The CDR3 loop spans 15 amino acids. Trimming cost V 4 bases and J 7 bases; bases outside gene matches: 10. The germline CDR1 and CDR2 sequences are SGHNT and YYREEE (reference sequence). The CDR3 region has the DNA TGTGCCAGCAGCCCCGGGACAGGGGAGTGGGTGACCCAGTACTTC. It codes for CASSPGTGEWVTQYF.

CDR3 nucleotides: TGTGCCAGCAGCTACAGGACAGGAAGCAATCAGCCCCAGCATTTT. Encoded protein: CASSYRTGSNQPQHF. The chain carries TRBV7-6 and TRBJ1-5; 7 bases fit TRBD1. Germline trimming cut 4 bases from V and 1 base from J; bases unmatched to any gene: 4. Germline CDR1 SGHVS, CDR2 FNYEAQ. This CDR3 is 15 amino acids long.

This rearrangement joins TRBV7-9 to TRBJ1-2; 9 nucleotides agree with TRBD1. This CDR3 has 16 amino acids. J gave up 8 bases and V 1 base, and 11 bases lay outside the gene matches. The V gene's germline CDR1 is SEHNR and CDR2 FQNEAQ (reference sequence). The DNA of the CDR3 is TGTGCCAGCAGCTTAGAATCAAACAGGGGGCAAAGAGGCTACACCTTC. Its translation is CASSLESNRGQRGYTF. Combining the CDR3 with reference TRBV7-9 and TRBJ1-2 gives the whole variable domain DTGVSQNPRHKITKRGQNVTFRCDPISEHNRLYWYRQTLGQGPEFLTYFQNEAQLEKSRLLSDRFSAERPKGSFSTLEIQRTEQGDSAMYLCASSLESNRGQRGYTFGSGTRLTVV.

V usage is TRBV2 and J usage is TRBJ2-5; 9 nucleotides align to TRBD1. Germline V CDR1 and CDR2: SNHLY, FYNNEI. V dropped 5 bases and J dropped 9; count of bases not matched to a gene: 16. The CDR3 spans 16 residues. CDR3 coding DNA: TGTGCCAGCAGTCCCCGGGACAGGGTGGAGCGTGGGGCCCAGTACTTC. Its protein product is CASSPRDRVERGAQYF.

The rearrangement uses TRBV6-5 and TRBJ1-3; TRBD1 matches at 7 bases. From germline, CDR1 is MNHEY and CDR2 SVGAGI. This CDR3 comprises 15 residues. V lost 5 bases and J lost 4; bases outside the gene matches: 8. The CDR3 sequence is CASSRDRTGGNTIYF. DNA of the CDR3: TGTGCCAGCAGTAGGGACAGAACGGGGGGAAACACCATATATTTT.

In this sample, this clone turned up a few times. This chain links TRBV6-5 with TRBJ2-7; D may be TRBD2 (5 bases). This CDR3 region has 13 residues. Germline values: CDR1 MNHEY, CDR2 SVGAGI. The V gene lost 5 bases and the J gene lost 3 bases, with 11 bases spanning the gap. The CDR3 coding sequence is TGTGCCAGCAGTAGCGGAGCAGGCTACGAGCAGTACTTC. Its protein is CASSSGAGYEQYF.

The chain links TRBV9 to TRBJ1-6, with D possibly being TRBD1 (6 bases). V lost 6 bases to trimming and J lost 9 bases, with 10 bases between them. Germline CDR1 and CDR2: SGDLS and YYNGEE. The CDR3 extends over 12 amino acids. The CDR3 here is CASNLQGSPLHF. DNA for the CDR3: TGTGCCAGCAACTTACAGGGTTCACCCCTCCACTTT.

The chain carries TRBV9 and TRBJ2-3; 11 bases fit TRBD1. Looked up from germline, CDR1 is SGDLS and CDR2 is YYNGEE. This CDR3 has 14 amino acids. J was trimmed by 5 bases and V by 2 bases; bases with no gene match: 1. Here the CDR3 DNA reads TGTGCCAGCAGCGTGGGACAGGGGGTAGATACGCAGTATTTT. Translated, it gives CASSVGQGVDTQYF.